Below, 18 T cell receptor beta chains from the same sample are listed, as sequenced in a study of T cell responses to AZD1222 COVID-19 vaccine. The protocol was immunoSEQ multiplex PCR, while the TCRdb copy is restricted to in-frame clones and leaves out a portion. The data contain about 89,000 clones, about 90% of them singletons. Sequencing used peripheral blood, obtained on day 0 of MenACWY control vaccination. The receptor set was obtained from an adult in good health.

CDR3 bases: TGTGCCAGTAGCGAGACAGGGGGAGCCTACGAGCAGTACTTC. Encoded protein: CASSETGGAYEQYF. J is TRBJ2-7 and V is TRBV19, with TRBD1 matching 9 bases. The CDR3 covers 14 residues. Germline loops: CDR1 LNHDA, CDR2 SQIVND (reference sequence). The V and J ends lost 6 bases and 2 bases, in that order; junction bases with no gene match: 5.

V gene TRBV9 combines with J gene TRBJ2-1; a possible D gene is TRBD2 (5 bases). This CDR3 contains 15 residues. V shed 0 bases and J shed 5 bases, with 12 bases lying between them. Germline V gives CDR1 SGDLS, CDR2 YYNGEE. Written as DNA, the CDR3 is TGTGCCAGCAGCGTAGCCGAGGGAGCGCACAATGAGCAGTTCTTC. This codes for CASSVAEGAHNEQFF.

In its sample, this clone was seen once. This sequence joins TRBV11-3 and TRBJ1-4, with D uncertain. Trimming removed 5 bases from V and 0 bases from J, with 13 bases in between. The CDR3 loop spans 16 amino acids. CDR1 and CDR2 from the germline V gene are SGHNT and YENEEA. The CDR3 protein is CASSTVSCATNEKLFF. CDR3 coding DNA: TGTGCCAGCAGCACCGTCAGCTGTGCAACTAATGAAAAACTGTTTTTT.

CDR3 protein: CASSWPGSEKLFF. CDR3 DNA sequence: TGTGCCAGCAGTTGGCCTGGGTCCGAAAAACTGTTTTTT. The V gene is TRBV6-6, the J gene TRBJ1-4, with D uncertain. Looked up from germline, CDR1 is MNHNY and CDR2 is SVGAGI (reference sequence). V lost 4 bases and J 8 bases, leaving 11 bases between the germline ends. There are 13 residues in the CDR3.

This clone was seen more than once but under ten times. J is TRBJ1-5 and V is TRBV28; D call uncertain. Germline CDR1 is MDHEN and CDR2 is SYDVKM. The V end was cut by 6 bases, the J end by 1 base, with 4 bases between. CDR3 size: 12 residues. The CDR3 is CASRTSNQPQHF. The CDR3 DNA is TGTGCCAGCAGGACGAGCAATCAGCCCCAGCATTTT.

This chain's CDR3 is CASSRSRGQAYEQYF. The CDR3 coding sequence is TGTGCCAGTAGCAGGAGCAGGGGGCAGGCCTACGAGCAGTACTTC. The gene calls are TRBV19 and TRBJ2-7, with 8 nucleotides matching TRBD1. V gave up 6 bases and J gave up 2 bases; unmatched junction bases: 9. This CDR3 has 15 amino acids. Germline CDR1 is LNHDA and CDR2 is SQIVND (reference sequence).

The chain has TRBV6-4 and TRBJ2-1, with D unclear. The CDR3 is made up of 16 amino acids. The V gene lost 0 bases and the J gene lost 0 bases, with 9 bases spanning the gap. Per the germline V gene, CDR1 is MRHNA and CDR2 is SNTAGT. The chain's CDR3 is CASSDSETRSYNEQFF. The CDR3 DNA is TGTGCCAGCAGTGACTCAGAGACTCGCTCCTACAATGAGCAGTTCTTC.

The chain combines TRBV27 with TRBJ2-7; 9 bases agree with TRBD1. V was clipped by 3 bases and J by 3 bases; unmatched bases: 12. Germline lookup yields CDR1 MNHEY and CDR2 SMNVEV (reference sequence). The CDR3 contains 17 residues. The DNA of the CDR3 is TGTGCCAGCAGTTTCTACCCAAATACAGGGGGCGGCTACGAGCAGTACTTC. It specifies CASSFYPNTGGGYEQYF.

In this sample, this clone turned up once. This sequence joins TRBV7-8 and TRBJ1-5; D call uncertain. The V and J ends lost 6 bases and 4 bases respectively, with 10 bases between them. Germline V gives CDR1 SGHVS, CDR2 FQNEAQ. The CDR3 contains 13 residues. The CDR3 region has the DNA TGTGCCAGCAGTCCCGGCAGGAATCAGCCCCAGCATTTT. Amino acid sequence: CASSPGRNQPQHF.

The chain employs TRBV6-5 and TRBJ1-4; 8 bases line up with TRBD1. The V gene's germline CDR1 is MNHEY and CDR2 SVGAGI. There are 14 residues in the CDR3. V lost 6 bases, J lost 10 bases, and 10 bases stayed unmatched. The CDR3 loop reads CASSPRGPAAKLFF. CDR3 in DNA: TGTGCCAGCAGCCCCAGGGGGCCCGCGGCAAAACTGTTTTTT.

CDR3 nucleotide sequence: TGTGCCAGCAGCCAAGGGGAAGGGCTCAGGGTTGGTAGCAATCAGCCCCAGCATTTT. It codes for CASSQGEGLRVGSNQPQHF. This chain uses TRBV4-2 with TRBJ1-5; a possible D gene is TRBD1 (5 bases). V dropped 1 base and J dropped 0 bases, with 19 bases sitting between them. This CDR3 has 19 amino acids. Germline V gives CDR1 LGHNA, CDR2 YNFKEQ.

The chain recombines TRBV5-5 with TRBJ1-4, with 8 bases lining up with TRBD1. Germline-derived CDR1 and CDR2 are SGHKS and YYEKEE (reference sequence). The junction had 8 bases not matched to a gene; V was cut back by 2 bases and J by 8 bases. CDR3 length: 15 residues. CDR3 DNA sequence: TGTGCCAGCAGCTTCTTACAGGGGGGAAGCGAAAAACTGTTTTTT. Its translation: CASSFLQGGSEKLFF.

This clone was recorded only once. The CDR3 reads CASTKAGWYTGELFF. The CDR3 DNA reads as TGTGCCAGCACCAAAGCGGGATGGTACACCGGGGAGCTGTTTTTT. V gene TRBV27 combines with J gene TRBJ2-2, with 7 bases that match TRBD2. Germline values: CDR1 MNHEY, CDR2 SMNVEV (reference sequence). Losses at the gene ends were 7 bases for V and 3 bases for J; bases not matched to a gene: 8. This CDR3 is 15 amino acids long.

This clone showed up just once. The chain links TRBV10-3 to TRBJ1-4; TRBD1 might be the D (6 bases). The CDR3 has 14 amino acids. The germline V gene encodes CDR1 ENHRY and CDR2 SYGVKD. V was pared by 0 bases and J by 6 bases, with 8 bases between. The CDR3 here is CAISESAGDEKLFF. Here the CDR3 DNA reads TGTGCCATCAGTGAGTCGGCAGGGGATGAAAAACTGTTTTTT.

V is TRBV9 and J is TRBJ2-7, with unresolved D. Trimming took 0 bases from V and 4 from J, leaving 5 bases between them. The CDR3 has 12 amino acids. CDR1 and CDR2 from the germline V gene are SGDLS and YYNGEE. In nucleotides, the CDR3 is TGTGCCAGCAGCGTAGTCTGGTACGAGCAGTACTTC. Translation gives CASSVVWYEQYF.

The CDR3 nucleotides read TGTGCCAGCAGCGTAGTGGAAAGGGGCGAGAACACTGAAGCTTTCTTT. Its protein is CASSVVERGENTEAFF. V and J are TRBV9 and TRBJ1-1; D possibly corresponds to TRBD1 (5 bases). The germline V and J ends were trimmed by 0 bases and 1 base, with 13 bases remaining between them. Germline CDR1 and CDR2: SGDLS and YYNGEE. There are 16 residues in the CDR3.

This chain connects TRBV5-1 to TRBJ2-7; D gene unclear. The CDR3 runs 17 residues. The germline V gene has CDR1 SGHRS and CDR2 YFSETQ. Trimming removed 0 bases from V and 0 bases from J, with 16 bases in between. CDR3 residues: CASSLAVDALSSYEQYF. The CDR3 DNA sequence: TGCGCCAGCAGCTTGGCCGTAGACGCCTTAAGCTCCTACGAGCAGTACTTC. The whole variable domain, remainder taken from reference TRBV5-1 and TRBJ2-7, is KAGVTQTPRYLIKTRGQQVTLSCSPISGHRSVSWYQQTPGQGLQFLFEYFSETQRNKGNFPGRFSGRQFSNSRSEMNVSTLELGDSALYLCASSLAVDALSSYEQYFGPGTRLTVT.

The CDR3 sequence: CSVARSNTEAFF. In DNA, the CDR3 is TGCAGCGTTGCGCGATCCAACACTGAAGCTTTCTTT. V is TRBV29-1 and J is TRBJ1-1; D is unclear. This CDR3 comprises 12 residues. Germline assignment: CDR1 SQVTM and CDR2 ANQGSEA. Deletions cut 4 bases from V and 2 bases from J, with 8 bases between.